This T cell receptor (beta chain) was sequenced for a study of graft-versus-host responses after intestinal transplantation. Study-level information: In this cohort, recipients had multivisceral, liver-intestinal, or isolated intestinal transplants. After anti-thymocyte globulin induction, recipients took tacrolimus and steroids for two to three years.

The CDR3 spans 11 residues. The V end was cut by 8 bases, the J end by 6 bases, with 11 bases between. Germline CDR1 reads SGHRS; CDR2 reads YFSETQ. Worth noting for this clone: The antigen remains unidentified.

Produced via immunoSEQ multiplex PCR; TCRdb's table is partial and in-frame only. The sample holds about 70,000 clones, about 90% seen once. The J gene is TRBJ1-2, the V gene TRBV5-1, with TRBD1 as a possible D gene (5 bases). The origin of this receptor is a human donor who was the organ donor for an intestinal transplant. The material was unstimulated CD8+ T cells sorted from spleen or lymph node cells, obtained before transplant. The CDR3 DNA sequence: TGCGCCAGTTGGGGGGAACATGGCTACACCTTC. Translating it yields CASWGEHGYTF.